This section outlines one TCR beta chain sequence together with its context. Many counts were recorded for this clonotype. Its recognized antigen is unknown. Per-nucleotide qualities are absent, and no much larger clonotype sits a single base away. The data were obtained in a study of Graves' ophthalmopathy and Graves' hyperthyroidism (dated by TCRdb to the late 2010s). In terms of the full investigation: Peripheral blood was collected at initial diagnosis, before any treatment. To tell Graves' ophthalmopathy apart from Graves' hyperthyroidism, and to predict which patients would progress to ophthalmopathy, the study relied on TCR beta repertoire signatures. In total, approximately 140 blood samples were TCR-sequenced: some 40 ophthalmopathy, some 75 hyperthyroidism and about 17 hyperthyroidism-to-ophthalmopathy patients. To explore V-J signatures distinguishing ophthalmopathy from hyperthyroidism, a discovery set of 100 patients (about 43 ophthalmopathy, some 55 stable hyperthyroidism) was enrolled. An independent validation cohort was composed of 18 hyperthyroidism patients and roughly 16 patients who later progressed from hyperthyroidism to ophthalmopathy. In roughly 6 hyperthyroidism patients, the T-cell repertoires found in thyroid tissue were compared with those found in blood. Following sample collection, hyperthyroidism patients were given methimazole at a starting dose of 30 mg daily, and ophthalmopathy patients were given high-dose intravenous methylprednisolone. For training and testing, the roughly 93 patients in the discovery cohort were randomly divided in a 7:3 ratio.

The full study reports these points: Most expanded thyroid clonotypes with a frequency above 0.001 also appeared in blood, which suggests that blood repertoires may reflect the immune response in the thyroid. In validation, the model predicted ophthalmopathy progression with less than 71% sensitivity and about 73% specificity; 12 predicted patients were CT-confirmed with GO in a median of approximately 6.2 months. No statistical method was used to set the sample size in advance, and the investigators knew which group each participant was assigned to. The 13-signature model separated ophthalmopathy from stable hyperthyroidism with 85% to 90% sensitivity and 81.08% specificity in cross-validation, and 80%/75% in the test set.

For repertoire sequencing, the TCR beta CDR3 regions were amplified from RNA transcripts. The first round was an RT-PCR using HTBI primers with the Qiagen OneStep RT-PCR kit, and this first round was followed by a second-round multiplex PCR, then size selection and purification. Libraries were sequenced paired-end with 100 bp reads on an Illumina HiSeq2000. In the paper's pipeline: SOAPnuke was used for read processing, and reads with adapters, uncalled bases, a mean Phred below 15, or no exact constant-primer or identifier match were discarded. COPE v1.2.5 was used to merge the high-quality paired reads. Each unique nucleotide sequence was defined as a clonotype, and clonotypes were aligned to IMGT TRB V, D and J references with MiTCR v1.1. Analysis was restricted to V-J combinations with a frequency above 0.0001, which covered roughly 99% of repertoires. For each V-J combination, a TCR clonal expansion and chaos score was defined as the ratio of F50 clonal expansion to chaos observed in the TCRdist matrix. Welch's t-statistics and random forest were used to reduce the features to 10 to 15 V-J combinations, which were then used as input to a naive Bayes classifier. Thyroid-blood repertoire similarity was quantified with the Morisita-Horn index. The public reads were run again by TCRdb, first through fastp at Q25 and then through MiXCR, and only productive beta chains were kept. Every distinct CDR3 protein forms one entry, paired with its most common genes and DNA. For this entry, the V and J calls and clone size follow TCRdb and not the study's own pipeline. The sample table lists under 250,000 distinct CDR3 sequences, under 30% of them with a count of one. Approximately 9.6% of the sample comes from the top ten.

At the junction V is shortened by 7 bases and J by 0 bases; bases outside the gene matches: 14. The CDR3 goes from the cysteine to the phenylalanine over 20 residues. CDR3 DNA is the only sequence kept; it has 60 bases, read in frame from the first base. The germline V gene (reference sequence) specifies LNHDA as CDR1 and SQIVND as CDR2. Patients with ophthalmopathy had moderately to severely active disease, with a Clinical Activity Score of 3 or more, a NOSPECS grade of 4 or more, and a disease duration of less than 3 months. Patients were excluded if they had other autoimmune diseases, uncontrolled infections, pregnancy or lactation. Diagnosis relied on clinical symptoms, serum thyroxine, TRAb, thyroid ultrasound and orbital computed tomography. PBMCs were isolated from approximately 10 ml of fresh peripheral blood by Ficoll-Paque density gradient centrifugation. Trizol reagent was used to extract the total RNA, and its quality was then checked on an Agilent 2100 Bioanalyzer.

The sample comprised peripheral blood. This receptor was obtained from a man aged 45-65 years with Graves' ophthalmopathy. Donor details come from another sample of the same person, matched by shared clones. The chain is encoded by TRBV19 joined to TRBJ2-2; 13 bases in the junction line up with TRBD2. The DNA sequence follows: TGTGCCAGTACCCCCGGGACTAGCGGGATTCTCTTCGCGAACACCGGGGAGCTGTTTTTT. Translated, it reads CASTPGTSGILFANTGELFF. Beyond the CDR3, the reference TRBV19 and TRBJ2-2 genes provide the residues; the full variable domain reads: DGGITQSPKYLFRKEGQNVTLSCEQNLNHDAMYWYRQDPGQGLRLIYYSQIVNDFQKGDIAEGYSVSREKKESFPLTVTSAQKNPTAFYLCASTPGTSGILFANTGELFFGEGSRLTVL.